What follows are 9 T cell receptor beta chains derived from one specimen sequenced in a study of blood T cell repertoires in COVID-19. TCRdb's copy holds only in-frame clones and misses some; the assay was immunoSEQ multiplex PCR. This table has hundreds of thousands of clones, around 90% appearing once. Sequencing was performed on PBMCs or T cells enriched from blood (not recorded which). The source of these receptors is a woman aged 50 to 60 who had recovered from COVID-19.

The chain employs TRBV5-5 and TRBJ1-4, with D unclear. Germline V CDR1 and CDR2: SGHKS, YYEKEE (reference sequence). V was clipped by 4 bases and J by 12 bases, with 19 bases between them. The CDR3 spans 14 residues. The CDR3 DNA is TGTGCCAGCAGCCCTCAAATGGCGGCGGTGGAACTGTTTTTT. Amino acid sequence: CASSPQMAAVELFF.

The chain links TRBV6-2 or TRBV6-3 to TRBJ2-3; perhaps TRBD1 as D (6 bases). Per germline, CDR1 MNHEY and CDR2 SVGEGT. The ends were cut back, 4 bases at V and 5 bases at J, with 7 bases in the middle. The CDR3 covers 12 residues. The DNA of the CDR3 is TGTGCCAGCAGTTCGGACAGAGATACGCAGTATTTT. Amino acids: CASSSDRDTQYF.

For the CDR3, the DNA is TGTGCCAGCAGCCCACCCGGGCTAGCGGGAGTTAATGAGCAGTTCTTC. This translates into CASSPPGLAGVNEQFF. The chain has TRBV28 and TRBJ2-1, with 10 bases fitting TRBD2. The CDR3 length is 16 residues. Trimming cost V 6 bases and J 7 bases; bases outside gene matches: 12. Germline CDR1 and CDR2: MDHEN and SYDVKM.

This rearrangement joins TRBV5-8 to TRBJ2-1, with TRBD1 matching 7 bases. CDR1 is SGHTS and CDR2 is YDEGEE in the germline V gene. The CDR3 loop spans 15 amino acids. V dropped 4 bases and J dropped 8; count of bases not matched to a gene: 12. CDR3 region: CASSRIGDRADEQFF. The CDR3 DNA is TGTGCCAGCAGCCGAATCGGCGACAGGGCCGATGAGCAGTTCTTC.

This CDR3 reads CASSLRGSSTDTQYF. The CDR3 DNA reads as TGTGCCAGCAGCTTACGCGGGAGTTCGACCGATACGCAGTATTTT. The V and J genes are TRBV5-6 and TRBJ2-3; 7 nucleotides line up with TRBD2. The CDR3 runs 15 residues. Germline V gene sequence: CDR1 SGHDT, CDR2 YYEEEE. Germline trimming cut 2 bases from V and 6 bases from J; bases unmatched to any gene: 9.

The chain couples TRBV4-2 to TRBJ2-7; 7 bases line up with TRBD1. Trimming removed 4 bases from V and 0 bases from J; junction bases left unmatched: 6. The CDR3 totals 15 residues. The germline V gene encodes CDR1 LGHNA and CDR2 YNFKEQ. CDR3 DNA sequence: TGTGCCAGCAGCCGTTACCGGGACAGCTCCTACGAGCAGTACTTC. Translation gives CASSRYRDSSYEQYF.

The genes are TRBV5-1 and TRBJ2-5, with D tentatively TRBD2 (7 bases). Germline CDR1 SGHRS, CDR2 YFSETQ. The CDR3 extends over 17 amino acids. V dropped 0 bases and J dropped 3 bases, with 18 bases sitting between them. CDR3 region: CASSLVFLGGTKETQYF. CDR3 coding DNA: TGCGCCAGCAGCTTGGTATTTTTAGGGGGGACTAAAGAGACCCAGTACTTC.

V and J are TRBV5-1 and TRBJ1-2, with 10 bases fitting TRBD1. Germline CDR1 is SGHRS and CDR2 is YFSETQ. This CDR3 spans 13 amino acids. V was pared by 4 bases and J by 8 bases, with 5 bases of the junction left unmatched. The chain's CDR3 is CASSPGTGAGYTF. The CDR3 DNA follows: TGCGCCAGCAGCCCGGGGACAGGGGCCGGCTACACCTTC.

The rearrangement uses TRBV28 and TRBJ2-5; 14 nucleotides match TRBD2. CDR3 length: 16 amino acids. CDR1 is MDHEN and CDR2 is SYDVKM in the germline V gene. V lost 3 bases, J lost 6 bases, and 6 bases stayed unmatched. The CDR3 protein is CASSFLGTSGRKTQYF. Written as DNA, the CDR3 is TGTGCCAGCAGTTTCCTAGGGACTAGCGGGAGAAAGACCCAGTACTTC.